Detailed here is one T cell receptor beta chain. Its target is unknown. This specimen belongs to a study of T cell repertoires in cytomegalovirus infection. Study in general: Evidence of both CMV infection and a matching HLA type came from public TCR beta signatures. Points from the study as a whole: The response measured ex vivo was dominated by TCR beta clonotypes (HLA-C-restricted and CMV-specific).

TCRdb fed the reads into MiXCR, producing one record per CDR3 protein. Of roughly 720,000 distinct CDR3 sequences in the sample, roughly 36% were seen once. The J segment lost 2 bases and the V segment lost 10 bases, leaving 7 bases of the junction unmatched. The CDR3 consists of 13 residues. Per the germline V gene, CDR1 is MNHNS and CDR2 is SASEGT. Sequencing was carried out using PBMCs. The V gene is TRBV6-1, the J gene TRBJ1-2, with TRBD1 identical over 7 bases. The source of this sequence is a human donor in good health (CMV status not recorded). Some clones in this sample may be carry-over from other donors' samples. The CDR3 nucleotides are TGTGCCAACCGGGAACAGGGGAACTATGGCTACACCTTC. Its protein is CANREQGNYGYTF.